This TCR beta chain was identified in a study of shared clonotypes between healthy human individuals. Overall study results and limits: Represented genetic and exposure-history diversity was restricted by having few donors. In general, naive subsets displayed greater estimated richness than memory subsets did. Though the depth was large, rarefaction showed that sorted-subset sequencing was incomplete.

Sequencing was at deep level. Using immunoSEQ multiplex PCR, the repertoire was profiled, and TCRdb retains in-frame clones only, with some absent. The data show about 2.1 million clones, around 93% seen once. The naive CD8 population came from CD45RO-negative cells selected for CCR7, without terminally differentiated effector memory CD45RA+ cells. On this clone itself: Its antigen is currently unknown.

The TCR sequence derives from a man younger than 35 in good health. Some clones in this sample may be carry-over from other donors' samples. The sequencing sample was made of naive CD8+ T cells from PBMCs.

CDR3: CASSESGPLSSYEQYF. As DNA, the CDR3 is TGCGCCAGCAGTGAATCAGGGCCCTTAAGCTCCTACGAGCAGTACTTC. The rearrangement links TRBV10-1 to TRBJ2-7; tentatively, D is TRBD1 (5 bases). Germline CDR1 is WNHNN and CDR2 is SYGVQD (reference sequence). Trimming shortened V by 3 bases and J by 0 bases, and 15 bases separated the two germline ends. The CDR3 is 16 residues long.